This T cell receptor beta chain was profiled in a study of CD8+ T cells in alopecia areata. Study-level information: The study gave treated patients oral tofacitinib at 5 to 10 mg twice daily. Affected scalp percentage gauged treated patients' severity.

Findings of the study overall: The study found that many expanded lesional clones persisted in scalp and blood during tofacitinib.

Following extraction, RNA underwent reverse transcription to cDNA, which served as the sequencing template. Repertoires were generated with immunoSEQ multiplex PCR, while TCRdb's copy carries only in-frame clones and drops some. The table lists 200,000 or so clones, 58% of them singletons, with about 5% in the top ten. Regarding treatment: oral pan-JAK inhibitor, 5-10 mg twice daily. Peripheral blood samples and lesional scalp punch biopsies were obtained from alopecia areata patients. Germline values: CDR1 MNHEY, CDR2 SMNVEV (reference sequence). The CDR3 contains 15 residues. The trim removed 2 bases at V and 5 bases at J, leaving 6 bases unmatched. About this clone: Its antigen is unknown.

The receptor was isolated from a human donor with alopecia areata. The sequences come from CD4+ T cells sorted from blood, collected at week 24, from a patient treated with tofacitinib. The rearrangement links TRBV27 to TRBJ2-3; TRBD1 matches 8 bases. CDR3 DNA: TGTGCCAGCAGTTTAAGTTTGGACAGGGTAGATACGCAGTATTTT. Protein: CASSLSLDRVDTQYF.